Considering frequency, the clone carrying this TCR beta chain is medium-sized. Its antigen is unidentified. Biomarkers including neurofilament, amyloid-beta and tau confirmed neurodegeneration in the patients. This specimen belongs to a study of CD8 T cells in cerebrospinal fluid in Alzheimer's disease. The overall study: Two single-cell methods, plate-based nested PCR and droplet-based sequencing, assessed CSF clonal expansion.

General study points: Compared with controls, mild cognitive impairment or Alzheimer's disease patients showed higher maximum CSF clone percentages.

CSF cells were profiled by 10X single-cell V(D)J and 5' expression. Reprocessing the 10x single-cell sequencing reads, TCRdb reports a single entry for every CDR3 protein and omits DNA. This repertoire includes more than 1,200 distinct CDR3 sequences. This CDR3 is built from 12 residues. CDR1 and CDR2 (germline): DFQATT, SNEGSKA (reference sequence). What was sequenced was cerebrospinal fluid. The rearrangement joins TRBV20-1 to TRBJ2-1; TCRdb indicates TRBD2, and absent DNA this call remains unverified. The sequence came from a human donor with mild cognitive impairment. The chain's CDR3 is CSAPTRNNEQFF.